These 23 T cell receptor beta chains were sequenced from one sample in a study of shared clonotypes between healthy human individuals. TCRdb keeps only in-frame clones here, not all; method: immunoSEQ multiplex PCR. The sample lists about 2.1 million clones, under 95% occurring once. Naive CD8 cells comprised CD45RO-negative, CCR7-positively selected cells, excluding terminally differentiated effector memory CD45RA+ cells. Sequenced input: naive CD8+ T cells from PBMCs. The source of these receptors is a man aged 18 to 30 in good health. Some clones in this sample may be carry-over from other donors' samples.

The chain links TRBV14 to TRBJ1-1, with D maybe TRBD1 (6 bases). CDR3 length: 14 residues. The germline V gene has CDR1 SGHDN and CDR2 FVKESK. Trimming removed 4 bases at V and 7 bases at J, with 16 bases between. CDR3 sequence reads: CASSLTGTRIEAFF. The CDR3, as DNA: TGTGCCAGCAGCCTTACCGGGACACGGATTGAAGCTTTCTTT.

This chain joins TRBV6-4 and TRBJ1-4; D is undetermined. The CDR3 is 18 amino acids. Trimming stripped 4 bases from V and 6 bases from J, with 24 bases between. Germline CDR1 reads MRHNA; CDR2 reads SNTAGT. The CDR3 reads CASSGRASSYGLDEKLFF. The CDR3 DNA follows: TGTGCCAGCAGTGGCCGGGCCTCAAGTTACGGACTGGATGAAAAACTGTTTTTT.

The V call is TRBV9, the J call TRBJ2-7; 14 bases are a match to TRBD2. The germline V gene has CDR1 SGDLS and CDR2 YYNGEE. The junction had 4 bases not matched to a gene; V was cut back by 4 bases and J by 4 bases. This CDR3 region has 15 residues. The CDR3 here is CASSSGTSGSYEQYF. The CDR3 bases are TGTGCCAGCAGCTCGGGGACTAGCGGGAGTTACGAGCAGTACTTC.

V and J are TRBV13 and TRBJ2-1; 10 bases agree with TRBD2. Germline V gene lookup returns CDR1 PRHDT and CDR2 FYEKMQ (reference sequence). V gave up 3 bases and J gave up 7 bases; unmatched junction bases: 6. CDR3 size: 15 residues. CDR3 sequence reads: CASSFPSGGLNEQFF. CDR3 DNA sequence: TGTGCCAGCAGCTTCCCTAGCGGGGGTTTAAATGAGCAGTTCTTC.

This clone came up once. V usage is TRBV28 and J usage is TRBJ2-7; either TRBD1 or TRBD2 may supply D (6 bases each). Per germline, CDR1 MDHEN and CDR2 SYDVKM. With 5 bases removed from V and 7 bases from J, the gap between germline ends came to 21 bases. This CDR3 is 15 amino acids long. The CDR3 coding sequence is TGTGCCAGCAGTCCCGTCCGGGACACTGGGGGGGAGCAGTACTTC. It encodes CASSPVRDTGGEQYF.

This chain links TRBV5-6 with TRBJ2-3; TRBD2 might be the D (6 bases). V dropped 0 bases and J dropped 6 bases, with 11 bases sitting between them. Germline assignment: CDR1 SGHDT and CDR2 YYEEEE. The CDR3 consists of 14 residues. CDR3 bases: TGTGCCAGCAGCTTGGGCGGGATGCCCGATACGCAGTATTTT. Translating it yields CASSLGGMPDTQYF.

This chain uses TRBV5-1 with TRBJ1-1; 9 bases line up with TRBD1. From germline, CDR1 is SGHRS and CDR2 YFSETQ. The CDR3 extends over 13 amino acids. V dropped 3 bases and J dropped 7; count of bases not matched to a gene: 4. This CDR3 is CASSWGQGDEAFF. CDR3 in DNA: TGCGCCAGCAGCTGGGGACAGGGAGATGAAGCTTTCTTT.

The gene calls are TRBV4-2 and TRBJ2-7; a possible D gene is TRBD2 (6 bases). This CDR3 is built from 14 residues. Germline assignment: CDR1 LGHNA and CDR2 YNFKEQ. V lost 1 base, J lost 3 bases, and 10 bases lay in between. In DNA form, the CDR3 reads TGTGCCAGCAGCCAAGTGGTGACTAGCTACGAGCAGTACTTC. Translating it yields CASSQVVTSYEQYF.

A single count supports this clone. This chain links TRBV14 with TRBJ2-2, with D unresolved. The V gene's germline CDR1 is SGHDN and CDR2 FVKESK. The CDR3 sequence is 13 residues long. V was shortened by 6 bases and J by 0 bases, with 5 bases between the two germline ends. Here the CDR3 DNA reads TGTGCCAGCAGGGGGACGAACACCGGGGAGCTGTTTTTT. As protein: CASRGTNTGELFF.

The chain's CDR3 is CASSAGTSGRPFSYNEQFF. Here the CDR3 DNA reads TGTGCCAGCAGCGCTGGGACTAGCGGGAGGCCCTTCTCGTACAATGAGCAGTTCTTC. The gene calls are TRBV2 and TRBJ2-1; 15 bases map to TRBD2. Germline assignment: CDR1 SNHLY and CDR2 FYNNEI. This CDR3 has 19 residues. The junction had 13 bases not matched to a gene; V was cut back by 6 bases and J by 4 bases.

The rearrangement links TRBV9 to TRBJ2-1, with 7 nucleotides matching TRBD1. J lost 2 bases, V lost 1 base, and 9 bases had no gene match. The CDR3 is 17 amino acids. Germline V gene sequence: CDR1 SGDLS, CDR2 YYNGEE. The CDR3 sequence is CASSVPGTGTAYNEQFF. CDR3 DNA: TGTGCCAGCAGCGTACCCGGCACCGGGACAGCCTACAATGAGCAGTTCTTC. The full variable domain, rest sourced from reference TRBV9 and TRBJ2-1, is DSGVTQTPKHLITATGQRVTLRCSPRSGDLSVYWYQQSLDQGLQFLIQYYNGEERAKGNILERFSAQQFPDLHSELNLSSLELGDSALYFCASSVPGTGTAYNEQFFGPGTRLTVL.

About this clone itself: The same CDR3 also results from other DNA sequences found in this sample. This rearrangement joins TRBV5-1 to TRBJ2-7, with TRBD2 matching over 12 bases. Germline CDR1 is SGHRS and CDR2 is YFSETQ. The ends lost 5 bases at V and 2 bases at J; junction bases unmatched: 5. This CDR3 has 15 amino acids. For the CDR3, the DNA is TGCGCCAGCAGGACAGGACTAGCGGGGACCTACGAGCAGTACTTC. Translating it yields CASRTGLAGTYEQYF.

This rearrangement joins TRBV27 to TRBJ2-1; a weak D match, TRBD2 (6 bases). Trimming removed 8 bases from V and 3 bases from J, with 26 bases in between. Germline assignment: CDR1 MNHEY and CDR2 SMNVEV (reference sequence). The CDR3 runs to 18 residues. The CDR3 sequence is CASGGQLAGTAYYNEQFF. The CDR3, as DNA: TGTGCCAGCGGCGGGCAACTGGCGGGGACCGCATACTACAATGAGCAGTTCTTC.

This chain uses TRBV27 with TRBJ2-1; D is uncertain. Germline values: CDR1 MNHEY, CDR2 SMNVEV (reference sequence). There are 13 residues in the CDR3. Deletions cut 5 bases from V and 6 bases from J, with 11 bases between. The CDR3 spells CASSPRTSNEQFF. The CDR3 region has the DNA TGTGCCAGCAGTCCTCGGACCTCCAATGAGCAGTTCTTC.

On this clone itself: Other DNA sequences from this sample encode an identical CDR3 as well. This sequence joins TRBV5-6 and TRBJ2-1, with a weak D call TRBD1 (5 bases). Germline loops: CDR1 SGHDT, CDR2 YYEEEE. The CDR3 is 15 amino acids. The V gene lost 0 bases and the J gene lost 1 base, with 8 bases spanning the gap. The CDR3 region has the DNA TGTGCCAGCAGCTTGGGGCAGGGTTCCTACAATGAGCAGTTCTTC. Its translation is CASSLGQGSYNEQFF. Complete variable domain (other parts from reference TRBV5-6 and TRBJ2-1): DAGVTQSPTHLIKTRGQQVTLRCSPKSGHDTVSWYQQALGQGPQFIFQYYEEEERQRGNFPDRFSGHQFPNYSSELNVNALLLGDSALYLCASSLGQGSYNEQFFGPGTRLTVL.

This chain uses TRBV30 with TRBJ1-2; D gene ambiguous. From germline, CDR1 is GTSNPN and CDR2 SVGIG (reference sequence). V gave up 0 bases and J gave up 0 bases, with 11 bases separating them. The CDR3 spans 15 residues. The CDR3 nucleotides read TGTGCCTGGAGTGTGTTACAGAAAGCTAACTATGGCTACACCTTC. Protein: CAWSVLQKANYGYTF.

The chain combines TRBV9 with TRBJ1-2; D unresolved. Trimming took 3 bases from V and 1 from J, leaving 10 bases between them. Germline CDR1 SGDLS, CDR2 YYNGEE. The CDR3 loop spans 14 amino acids. This chain's CDR3 is CASSGEMGNYGYTF. The CDR3 nucleotides are TGTGCCAGCAGCGGCGAAATGGGTAACTATGGCTACACCTTC. Combining the CDR3 with reference TRBV9 and TRBJ1-2 gives the whole variable domain DSGVTQTPKHLITATGQRVTLRCSPRSGDLSVYWYQQSLDQGLQFLIQYYNGEERAKGNILERFSAQQFPDLHSELNLSSLELGDSALYFCASSGEMGNYGYTFGSGTRLTVV.

The V gene is TRBV10-2, the J gene TRBJ2-1; 12 bases fit TRBD2. This CDR3 is built from 15 residues. The germline V gene has CDR1 WSHSY and CDR2 SAAADI. The junction had 3 bases not matched to a gene; V was cut back by 7 bases and J by 2 bases. This chain's CDR3 is CASTSGRAPYNEQFF. As DNA, the CDR3 is TGCGCCAGCACTAGCGGGAGGGCCCCCTACAATGAGCAGTTCTTC.

This chain joins TRBV5-1 and TRBJ2-3, with 7 bases aligning to TRBD2. Germline lookup yields CDR1 SGHRS and CDR2 YFSETQ. Losses at the gene ends were 3 bases for V and 3 bases for J; bases not matched to a gene: 10. The CDR3 totals 16 residues. The CDR3 nucleotides read TGCGCCAGCAGCTCCCCATGGGGGAGGGAGACAGATACGCAGTATTTT. This translates into CASSSPWGRETDTQYF.

The chain is built from TRBV9 and TRBJ2-5, with D perhaps being TRBD1 or TRBD2 (5 bases each). This CDR3 comprises 16 residues. The V gene's germline CDR1 is SGDLS and CDR2 YYNGEE. Trimming took off 2 bases at V and 2 bases at J, with 16 bases between the two ends. CDR3 DNA sequence: TGTGCCAGCAGCGTGAATCCCGGGACCACACAAGAGACCCAGTACTTC. It codes for CASSVNPGTTQETQYF.

Turning to this clone: Other DNA variants within this sample encode the same CDR3. V gene TRBV19 combines with J gene TRBJ2-2; D remains ambiguous. V lost 5 bases and J 6 bases, leaving 1 base between the germline ends. This CDR3 is 10 amino acids long. Germline V gene sequence: CDR1 LNHDA, CDR2 SQIVND (reference sequence). In DNA form, the CDR3 reads TGTGCCAGTAGTTCCGGGGAGCTGTTTTTT. Amino acids: CASSSGELFF.

Worth noting for this clone: Other DNA sequences in this sample translate to the same CDR3. The J gene is TRBJ1-2, the V gene TRBV7-9; 7 bases match TRBD1. The V and J ends lost 4 bases and 5 bases, in that order; junction bases with no gene match: 4. Germline CDR1 is SEHNR and CDR2 is FQNEAQ (reference sequence). This CDR3 comprises 13 residues. CDR3 residues: CASSSGQAYGYTF. The CDR3 nucleotides are TGTGCCAGCAGCTCCGGACAGGCATATGGCTACACCTTC.

The genes are TRBV7-3 and TRBJ2-4; D might be TRBD1 (5 bases). Germline CDR1 is SGHTA and CDR2 is FQGTGA. V shed 1 base and J shed 4 bases, with 8 bases lying between them. The CDR3 spans 14 residues. The chain's CDR3 is CASSLIGQKNIQYF. The CDR3 DNA is TGTGCCAGCAGCTTAATAGGACAAAAAAACATTCAGTACTTC.